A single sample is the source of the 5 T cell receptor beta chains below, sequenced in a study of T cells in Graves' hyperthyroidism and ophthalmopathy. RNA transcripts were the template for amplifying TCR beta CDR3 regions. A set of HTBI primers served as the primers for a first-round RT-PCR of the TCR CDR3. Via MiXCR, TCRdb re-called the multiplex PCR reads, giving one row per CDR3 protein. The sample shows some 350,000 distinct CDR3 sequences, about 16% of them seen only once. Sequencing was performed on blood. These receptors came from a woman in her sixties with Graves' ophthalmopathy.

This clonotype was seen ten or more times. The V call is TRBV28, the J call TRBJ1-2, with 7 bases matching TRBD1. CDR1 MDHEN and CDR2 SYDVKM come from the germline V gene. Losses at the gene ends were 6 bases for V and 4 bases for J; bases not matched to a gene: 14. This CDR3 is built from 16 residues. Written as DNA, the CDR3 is TGTGCCAGCAGAGAGGGGACAGCTCCGTTAATCTATGGCTACACCTTC. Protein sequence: CASREGTAPLIYGYTF.

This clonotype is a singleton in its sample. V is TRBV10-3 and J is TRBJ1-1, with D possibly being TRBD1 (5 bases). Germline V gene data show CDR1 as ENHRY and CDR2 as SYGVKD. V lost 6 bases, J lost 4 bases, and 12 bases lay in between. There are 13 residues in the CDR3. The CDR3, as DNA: TGTGCCATCAGGGTCCAGGGTAGCACTGAAGCTTTCTTT. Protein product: CAIRVQGSTEAFF.

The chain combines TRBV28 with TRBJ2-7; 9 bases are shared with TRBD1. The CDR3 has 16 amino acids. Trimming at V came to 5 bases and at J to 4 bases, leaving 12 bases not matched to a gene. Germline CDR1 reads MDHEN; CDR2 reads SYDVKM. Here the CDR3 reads CASSTPTPGQGYEQYF. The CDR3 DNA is TGTGCCAGCAGTACCCCAACCCCGGGACAGGGTTACGAGCAGTACTTC.

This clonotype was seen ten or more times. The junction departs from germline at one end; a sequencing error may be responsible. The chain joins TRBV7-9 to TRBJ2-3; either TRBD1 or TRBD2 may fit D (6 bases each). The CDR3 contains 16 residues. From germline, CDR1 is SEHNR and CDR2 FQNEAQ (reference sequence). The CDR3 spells CASIPREGGSTDSQYF. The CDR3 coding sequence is TGTGCCAGCATCCCCAGAGAGGGGGGTAGCACAGATTCGCAGTATTTT. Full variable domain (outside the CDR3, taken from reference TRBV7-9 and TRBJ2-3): DTGVSQNPRHKITKRGQNVTFRCDPISEHNRLYWYRQTLGQGPEFLTYFQNEAQLEKSRLLSDRFSAERPKGSFSTLEIQRTEQGDSAMYLCASIPREGGSTDSQYFGPGTRLTVL.

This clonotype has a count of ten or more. CDR3 sequence: CASKRQVLTGDNEQFF. CDR3 coding DNA: TGTGCCAGCAAACGACAGGTCCTCACCGGGGACAATGAGCAGTTCTTC. J is TRBJ2-1 and V is TRBV27; D possibly corresponds to TRBD1 (6 bases). This CDR3 spans 16 amino acids. Deletions cut 7 bases from V and 5 bases from J, with 21 bases between. The germline V gene has CDR1 MNHEY and CDR2 SMNVEV (reference sequence).